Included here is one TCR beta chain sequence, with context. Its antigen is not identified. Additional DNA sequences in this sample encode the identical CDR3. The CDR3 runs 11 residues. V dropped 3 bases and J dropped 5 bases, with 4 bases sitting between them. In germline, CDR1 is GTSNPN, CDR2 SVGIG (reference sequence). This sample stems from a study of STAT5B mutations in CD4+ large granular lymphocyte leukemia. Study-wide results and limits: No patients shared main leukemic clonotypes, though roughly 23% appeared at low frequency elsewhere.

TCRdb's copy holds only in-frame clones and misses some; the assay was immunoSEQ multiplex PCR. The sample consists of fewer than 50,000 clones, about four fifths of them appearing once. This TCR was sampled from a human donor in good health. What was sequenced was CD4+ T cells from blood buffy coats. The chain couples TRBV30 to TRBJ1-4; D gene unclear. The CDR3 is CAWRANEKLFF. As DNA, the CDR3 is TGTGCCTGGAGGGCAAATGAAAAACTGTTTTTT.